The clone carrying this T cell receptor (beta chain) has just one count. Given a much more abundant clone one base away, this may be a read error. CDR1 is SEHNR and CDR2 is FQNEAQ in the germline V gene (reference sequence). CDR3 length: 15 residues. A primer matching the constant region was used to make TCR beta cDNA from approximately 500 ng of total RNA. Libraries for TCR beta were built through three nested multiplex PCR rounds, which together made up a slightly modified ARM-PCR procedure. In the first two PCR rounds, TRBV1-TRBV30 forward primers were paired with a C-beta reverse primer, and each round lasted about 9 cycles. TCRdb itself ran the multiplex PCR reads through MiXCR, one entry per CDR3 protein. This sample has around 70,000 distinct CDR3 sequences, with more than 60% found just once. DNA and RNA were both co-extracted from about 19-30 mg of bulk tissue that had not been sorted. This entry is derived from a study of tumor-infiltrating lymphocytes in primary liver carcinoma.

The rearrangement links TRBV7-9 to TRBJ1-1, with a possible D match to TRBD1 (5 bases). Sequencing input: liver tumor tissue from sampling region 4. Subset reported: tumor region T4, right-lateral pole. The sequence was collected from a man aged 40-49 years with primary liver carcinoma and hepatitis B virus infection. In DNA form, the CDR3 reads TGTGCCAGCACTAGTAGTGGGGGTTCTTACACTGAAGCTATCTTT. Amino acid sequence: CASTSSGGSYTEAIF. The complete variable domain, with remaining parts taken from reference TRBV7-9 and TRBJ1-1, reads DTGVSQNPRHKITKRGQNVTFRCDPISEHNRLYWYRQTLGQGPEFLTYFQNEAQLEKSRLLSDRFSAERPKGSFSTLEIQRTEQGDSAMYLCASTSSGGSYTEAIFGQGTRLTVV.